What follows describes a single TCR beta chain. The data were taken from a study of blood T cell repertoires in COVID-19. Generated by immunoSEQ multiplex PCR, the TCRdb table keeps only in-frame clones and is missing some. Among some 340,000 clones listed, 85% to 95% were seen once. Germline V lookup: CDR1 LGHNA, CDR2 YSLEER. V gave up 0 bases and J gave up 4 bases, with 19 bases separating them. CDR3 size: 17 residues. V usage is TRBV4-3 and J usage is TRBJ2-7, with a possible D match to TRBD1 (6 bases). The sequence was obtained from a woman aged 25-40 years who had been exposed to COVID-19. The sample comprised PBMCs or T cells enriched from blood (not recorded which). The DNA for the CDR3 is TGCGCCAGCAGCCAAGATCTTTTCTTCAGAGGGGGTTACGAGCAGTACTTC. It encodes CASSQDLFFRGGYEQYF.